This is a list of T cell receptor beta chains from one sample in a study of memory CD4+ T cells and cytomegalovirus serostatus. Clones were read by immunoSEQ multiplex PCR, and TCRdb kept only the in-frame ones, dropping some. In the table there are almost 55,000 clones, roughly 79% of which are singletons. The sequenced material came from memory CD4+ T cells from blood. Receptors originate from an adult in good health and CMV-seronegative. Both conserved end residues are part of each CDR3. A D gene is named only where the DNA matches it firmly. Rows give clone size only sometimes, using once, few, many, or a class for an expanded clone.

TRBV12-5	.	.	TRBJ1-1	CASGLFPGNIAAFF	TGTGCTAGTGGTTTATTCCCCGGGAATATCGCCGCTTTCTTT
TRBV2	.	.	TRBJ1-4	CASSVLQTIRGEKLFF	TGTGCCAGCAGTGTTCTACAGACCATCCGGGGTGAAAAACTGTTTTTT
TRBV4-1	.	TRBD1	TRBJ1-2	CASSLIRTGDLFGYTF	TGCGCCAGCAGCCTAATTCGGACAGGGGATCTCTTTGGCTACACCTTC
TRBV28	.	.	TRBJ1-1	CASSHPEGPFKAFF	TGTGCCAGCAGTCACCCAGAAGGACCGTTCAAAGCTTTCTTT
TRBV30	.	.	TRBJ2-7	CAWGGRYEQYF	TGTGCCTGGGGGGGGCGCTACGAGCAGTACTTC
TRBV4-1	few	TRBD2	TRBJ2-1	CASSHLTTSGGGNEQFF	TGCGCCAGCAGCCACTTGACTACTAGCGGGGGGGGGAATGAGCAGTTCTTC
TRBV18	.	TRBD1	TRBJ1-1	CASSPGQAPNTEAFF	TGTGCCAGCTCACCCGGACAGGCTCCGAACACTGAAGCTTTCTTT
TRBV7-2	few	.	TRBJ1-4	CASSSGTGEKLFF	TGTGCCAGCAGCTCCGGGACGGGTGAAAAACTGTTTTTT
TRBV4-3	.	TRBD2	TRBJ2-2	CASRRTSGRADGELFF	TGCGCCAGCAGAAGGACTAGCGGGAGGGCCGACGGGGAGCTGTTTTTT
TRBV6-1	.	TRBD1	TRBJ1-1	CASRRQGLGTEAFF	TGTGCCAGCAGGAGACAGGGGTTGGGCACTGAAGCTTTCTTT
TRBV5-6	once	.	TRBJ1-2	CASADPGQGYTF	TGTGCCAGCGCTGACCCGGGACAAGGCTACACCTTC
TRBV20-1	once	.	TRBJ2-7	CSAPLVYEQYF	TGCAGTGCCCCGCTGGTATACGAGCAGTACTTC
TRBV20-1	.	.	TRBJ2-7	CSAREGVTQYF	TGCAGTGCTAGAGAGGGGGTAACGCAGTACTTC
TRBV10-3	.	TRBD1	TRBJ1-1	CAISERDSPLMNTEAFF	TGTGCCATCAGTGAAAGGGACAGCCCGCTAATGAACACTGAAGCTTTCTTT
TRBV27	.	.	TRBJ2-7	CASRSFGGPGYEQYF	TGTGCCAGCAGATCCTTCGGGGGCCCCGGGTACGAGCAGTACTTC
TRBV9	few	.	TRBJ1-6	CASSVRVGSPLHF	TGTGCCAGCAGCGTACGCGTCGGTTCACCCCTCCACTTT
TRBV6-6	.	TRBD1	TRBJ1-5	CASSSTGGVNQPQHF	TGTGCCAGCAGTTCTACAGGGGGCGTCAATCAGCCCCAGCATTTT
TRBV18	.	.	TRBJ2-5	CASSPPSGLKETQYF	TGTGCCAGCTCACCACCTAGCGGCCTGAAGGAGACCCAGTACTTC
TRBV10-2	.	.	TRBJ1-1	CASSEDRNTEAFF	TGCGCCAGCAGTGAGGACAGGAACACTGAAGCTTTCTTT
TRBV4-3	.	TRBD1	TRBJ1-3	CASSQTGGSGNTIYF	TGCGCCAGCAGCCAGACAGGGGGCTCTGGAAACACCATATATTTT
TRBV5-1	.	.	TRBJ2-5	CASSLAWVYGETQYF	TGCGCCAGCAGCTTGGCCTGGGTGTATGGGGAGACCCAGTACTTC
TRBV7-9	.	.	TRBJ1-4	CASRAYVTVGHEKLFF	TGTGCCAGCAGAGCTTATGTGACTGTGGGGCATGAAAAACTGTTTTTT
TRBV5-1	.	.	TRBJ2-7	CASRHGTESYEQYF	TGCGCCAGCAGACACGGGACTGAGAGCTACGAGCAGTACTTC
TRBV11-2	.	TRBD1	TRBJ2-3	CAGSWRQGAYGTQYF	TGTGCCGGCAGCTGGAGACAGGGGGCTTATGGTACGCAGTATTTT
TRBV6-5	.	.	TRBJ1-2	CASRGSGALAHTF	TGTGCCAGCAGGGGGTCAGGGGCCCTTGCCCACACCTTC
TRBV28	once	.	TRBJ2-7	CASTPGGEQYF	TGTGCCAGCACGCCCGGGGGCGAGCAGTACTTC
TRBV29-1	.	.	TRBJ2-5	CSVEGGTGLKTQYF	TGCAGCGTTGAAGGGGGAACCGGGTTGAAGACCCAGTACTTC
TRBV9	.	TRBD2	TRBJ2-1	CASSVEGSGGEQFF	TGTGCCAGCAGCGTGGAGGGCTCGGGAGGTGAGCAGTTCTTC
TRBV19	.	TRBD1	TRBJ2-7	CASSSGTGGTYEQYF	TGTGCCAGTAGTAGCGGGACAGGGGGCACTTACGAGCAGTACTTC
TRBV28	.	.	TRBJ2-2	CASSLTRGTPAGELFF	TGTGCCAGCAGTCTAACGAGGGGGACTCCCGCCGGGGAGCTGTTTTTT
TRBV6-1	.	TRBD1	TRBJ1-3	CASSGTASGNTIYF	TGTGCCAGCAGCGGGACAGCCTCTGGAAACACCATATATTTT
TRBV10-3	.	.	TRBJ2-1	CAISGQGLQFF	TGTGCCATCAGTGGGCAGGGCCTCCAGTTCTTC
TRBV27	.	TRBD1	TRBJ1-2	CASSLHRGLANGYTF	TGTGCCAGCAGTTTACACAGGGGGCTTGCTAACGGCTACACCTTC
TRBV5-1	.	.	TRBJ1-1	CASSLGPGSTEAFF	TGCGCCAGCAGCTTGGGGCCAGGGAGCACTGAAGCTTTCTTT
TRBV19	.	.	TRBJ2-1	CASSSARAYNEQFF	TGTGCCAGTAGTTCCGCCCGGGCCTACAATGAGCAGTTCTTC
TRBV7-2	.	.	TRBJ1-1	CASSLSSGNTEAFF	TGTGCCAGCAGCTTGAGTAGCGGGAACACTGAAGCTTTCTTT
TRBV28	.	TRBD1	TRBJ1-2	CATPEAGGAGYTF	TGTGCCACCCCCGAAGCAGGGGGCGCAGGCTACACCTTC
TRBV5-1	.	.	TRBJ2-2	CASSLVPDGELFF	TGCGCCAGCAGCTTGGTTCCCGACGGGGAGCTGTTTTTT
TRBV7-6	.	.	TRBJ1-1	CASSGREDTEAFF	TGTGCCAGCAGCGGTAGGGAGGACACTGAAGCTTTCTTT
TRBV28	.	TRBD1	TRBJ2-7	CASTEDRGSYEQYF	TGTGCCAGCACCGAGGACAGGGGCTCCTACGAGCAGTACTTC
TRBV12-5	.	.	TRBJ1-2	CASGPPGARGGYTF	TGTGCTAGTGGGCCACCGGGAGCACGGGGTGGCTACACCTTC
TRBV10-3	.	.	TRBJ1-6	CAIRGQNSPLHF	TGTGCCATCAGGGGGCAGAATTCACCCCTCCACTTT
TRBV12-5	.	TRBD1	TRBJ1-1	CASGLNSGGRTEAFF	TGTGCTAGTGGTTTGAACTCAGGGGGACGGACTGAAGCTTTCTTT
TRBV5-1	.	.	TRBJ1-2	CASSLGEGYGYTF	TGCGCCAGCAGCTTGGGGGAAGGCTATGGCTACACCTTC
TRBV30	.	.	TRBJ1-1	CAWSDPRRRTEAFF	TGTGCCTGGAGCGACCCCCGACGGCGCACTGAAGCTTTCTTT
TRBV30	.	.	TRBJ1-4	CAWGYGYNEKLFF	TGTGCCTGGGGGTATGGTTATAATGAAAAACTGTTTTTT
TRBV7-6	.	.	TRBJ2-2	CASSSQTGWDTGELFF	TGTGCCAGCAGCTCGCAAACAGGGTGGGACACCGGGGAGCTGTTTTTT
TRBV27	few	TRBD1	TRBJ1-2	CASTRTGIANYGYTF	TGTGCCAGCACTAGGACAGGGATCGCTAACTATGGCTACACCTTC
TRBV7-9	.	TRBD2	TRBJ2-5	CASSIGLAGVGEETQYF	TGTGCCAGCAGCATCGGACTAGCGGGAGTGGGGGAAGAGACCCAGTACTTC
TRBV5-1	.	TRBD1	TRBJ1-2	CASSPRTGTGGYTF	TGCGCCAGCAGCCCACGGACAGGGACTGGTGGCTACACCTTC
TRBV6-1	.	TRBD2	TRBJ2-1	CASTHTSGRAGEQFF	TGTGCCAGCACTCATACTAGCGGGAGGGCCGGTGAGCAGTTCTTC
TRBV5-4	.	TRBD2	TRBJ2-5	CASSFRREGETQYF	TGTGCCAGCAGCTTTAGGCGGGAGGGGGAGACCCAGTACTTC
TRBV5-1	.	.	TRBJ1-1	CASSLEGGRNTEAFF	TGCGCCAGCAGCTTGGAAGGAGGAAGAAACACTGAAGCTTTCTTT
TRBV7-9	.	.	TRBJ1-4	CASSTHPAGTNEKLFF	TGTGCCAGCAGCACCCACCCGGCGGGGACTAATGAAAAACTGTTTTTT
TRBV4-1	few	.	TRBJ2-5	CASSRQEVGETQYF	TGCGCCAGCAGCCGACAGGAGGTCGGGGAGACCCAGTACTTC
TRBV5-6	.	.	TRBJ2-1	CASSSFPLPQFF	TGTGCCAGCAGCTCCTTCCCCCTACCGCAGTTCTTC
TRBV2	.	.	TRBJ1-1	CASMRNTEAFF	TGTGCCAGCATGAGGAACACTGAAGCTTTCTTT